This T cell receptor (beta chain) was recovered during a study of T cells in Graves' hyperthyroidism and ophthalmopathy. CDR1 is MNHEY, CDR2 SVGEGT, per germline. V dropped 3 bases and J dropped 3; count of bases not matched to a gene: 11. This CDR3 region has 16 residues. This clonotype was recorded a few times. Antigen unknown. Study outcomes and limitations: The blood repertoire included most of the expanded thyroid clonotypes above 0.001. From stable hyperthyroidism, ophthalmopathy was set apart by a 13 V-J model.

Hyperthyroidism was newly diagnosed in patients aged 18 to 65 (duration under 2 months). PBMCs were derived from roughly 10 ml fresh peripheral blood. RNA transcripts served as the template for amplifying TCR beta CDR3 regions. Researchers ran a first-round RT-PCR on the TCR CDR3 using the HTBI primer set. TCRdb redid the calling of the multiplex PCR reads with MiXCR, one entry per CDR3 protein. The table records approximately 480,000 distinct CDR3 sequences, less than 25% of them present only once. This receptor was identified in a man aged 18 to 30 with Graves' hyperthyroidism. Sequenced: blood. The genes are TRBV6-2 or TRBV6-3 and TRBJ2-7; 7 bases map to TRBD1. For the CDR3, the DNA is TGTGCCAGCAGTTATACCCTCGACAGGGAAAACTACGAGCAGTACTTC. This codes for CASSYTLDRENYEQYF.